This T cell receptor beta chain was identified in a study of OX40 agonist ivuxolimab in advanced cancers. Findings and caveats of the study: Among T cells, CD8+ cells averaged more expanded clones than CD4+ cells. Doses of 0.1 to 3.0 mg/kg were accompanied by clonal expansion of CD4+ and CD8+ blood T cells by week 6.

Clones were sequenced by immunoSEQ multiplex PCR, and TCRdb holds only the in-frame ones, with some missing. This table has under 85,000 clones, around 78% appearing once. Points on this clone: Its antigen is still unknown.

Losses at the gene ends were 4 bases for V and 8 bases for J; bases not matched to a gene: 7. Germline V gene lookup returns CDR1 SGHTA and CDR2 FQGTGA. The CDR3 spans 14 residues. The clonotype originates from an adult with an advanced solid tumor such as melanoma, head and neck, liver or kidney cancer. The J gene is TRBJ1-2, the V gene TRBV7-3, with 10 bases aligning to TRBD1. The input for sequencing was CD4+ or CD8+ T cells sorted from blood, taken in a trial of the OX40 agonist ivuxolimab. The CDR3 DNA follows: TGTGCCAGCAGCTCATTCCGGGACAGGGGAGGCTACACCTTC. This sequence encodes CASSSFRDRGGYTF.